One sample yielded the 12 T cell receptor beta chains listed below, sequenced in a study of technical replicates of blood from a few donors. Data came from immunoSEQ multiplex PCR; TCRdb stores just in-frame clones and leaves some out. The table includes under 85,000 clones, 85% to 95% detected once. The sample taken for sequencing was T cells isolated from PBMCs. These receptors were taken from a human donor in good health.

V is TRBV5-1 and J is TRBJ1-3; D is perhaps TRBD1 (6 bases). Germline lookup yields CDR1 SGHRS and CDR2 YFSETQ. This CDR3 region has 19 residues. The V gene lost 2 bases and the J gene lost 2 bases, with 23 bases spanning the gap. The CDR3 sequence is CASSFRAQGLPRPGNTIYF. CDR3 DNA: TGCGCCAGCAGCTTTAGGGCCCAGGGGCTCCCTCGTCCTGGAAACACCATATATTTT.

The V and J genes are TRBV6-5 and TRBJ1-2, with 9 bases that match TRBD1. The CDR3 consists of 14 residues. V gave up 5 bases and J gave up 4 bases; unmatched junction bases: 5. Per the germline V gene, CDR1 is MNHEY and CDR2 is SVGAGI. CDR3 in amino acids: CASSKGQGSYGYTF. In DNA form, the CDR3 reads TGTGCCAGCAGTAAGGGACAGGGAAGCTATGGCTACACCTTC.

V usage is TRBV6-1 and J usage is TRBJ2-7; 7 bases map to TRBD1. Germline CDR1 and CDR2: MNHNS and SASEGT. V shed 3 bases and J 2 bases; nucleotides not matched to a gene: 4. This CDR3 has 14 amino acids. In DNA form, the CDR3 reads TGTGCCAGCAGTGACTGGGACAGCCCCTACGAGCAGTACTTC. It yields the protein CASSDWDSPYEQYF.

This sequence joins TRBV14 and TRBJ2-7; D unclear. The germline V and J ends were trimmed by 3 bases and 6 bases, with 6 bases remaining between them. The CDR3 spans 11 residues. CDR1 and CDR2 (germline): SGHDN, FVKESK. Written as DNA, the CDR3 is TGTGCCAGCAGCCACGGTAGCGAGCAGTACTTC. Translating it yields CASSHGSEQYF.

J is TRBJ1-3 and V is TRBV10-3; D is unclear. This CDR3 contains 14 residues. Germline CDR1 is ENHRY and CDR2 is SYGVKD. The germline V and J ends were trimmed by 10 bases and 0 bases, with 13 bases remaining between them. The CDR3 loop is CATHRENSGNTIYF. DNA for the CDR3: TGTGCCACGCATCGCGAGAACTCTGGAAACACCATATATTTT.

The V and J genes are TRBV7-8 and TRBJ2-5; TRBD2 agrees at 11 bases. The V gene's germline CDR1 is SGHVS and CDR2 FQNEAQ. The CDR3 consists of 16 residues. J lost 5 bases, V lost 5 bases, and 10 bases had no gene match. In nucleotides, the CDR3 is TGTGCCAGCAGCGTCGGGACTAGCGGCCCCCCGGAGACCCAGTACTTC. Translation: CASSVGTSGPPETQYF.

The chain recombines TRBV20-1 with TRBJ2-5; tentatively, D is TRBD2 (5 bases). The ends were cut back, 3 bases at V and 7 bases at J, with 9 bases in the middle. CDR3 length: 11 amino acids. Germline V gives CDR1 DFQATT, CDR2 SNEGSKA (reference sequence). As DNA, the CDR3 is TGCAGTGCTAGTGACCGGGGGACCCAGTACTTC. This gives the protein CSASDRGTQYF.

Here the CDR3 DNA reads TGTGCCAGCAGTTCGGACAGACGGCAGCACCCAAATGGCTACACCTTC. Protein product: CASSSDRRQHPNGYTF. The V gene is TRBV28, the J gene TRBJ1-2, with D perhaps TRBD1 (6 bases). Germline V CDR1 and CDR2: MDHEN, SYDVKM. With 4 bases removed from V and 6 bases from J, the gap between germline ends came to 21 bases. There are 16 residues in the CDR3.

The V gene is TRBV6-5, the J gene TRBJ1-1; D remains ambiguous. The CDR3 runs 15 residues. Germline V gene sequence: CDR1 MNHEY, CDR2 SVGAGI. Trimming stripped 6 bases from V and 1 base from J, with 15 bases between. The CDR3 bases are TGTGCCAGCAGGCCCTTTAAAACAGCGAACACTGAAGCTTTCTTT. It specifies CASRPFKTANTEAFF.

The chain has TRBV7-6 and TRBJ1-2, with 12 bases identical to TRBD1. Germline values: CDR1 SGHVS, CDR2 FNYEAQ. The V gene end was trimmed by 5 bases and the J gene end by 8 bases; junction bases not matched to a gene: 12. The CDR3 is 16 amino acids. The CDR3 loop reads CASSAYRGQGALGYTF. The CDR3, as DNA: TGTGCCAGCAGCGCCTACCGGGGACAGGGGGCCTTGGGCTACACCTTC.

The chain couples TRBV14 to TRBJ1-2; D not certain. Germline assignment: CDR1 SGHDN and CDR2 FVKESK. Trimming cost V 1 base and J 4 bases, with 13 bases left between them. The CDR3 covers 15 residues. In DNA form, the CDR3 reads TGTGCCAGCAGCCAAGTGGGTACGTCGGGCTATGGCTACACCTTC. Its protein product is CASSQVGTSGYGYTF.

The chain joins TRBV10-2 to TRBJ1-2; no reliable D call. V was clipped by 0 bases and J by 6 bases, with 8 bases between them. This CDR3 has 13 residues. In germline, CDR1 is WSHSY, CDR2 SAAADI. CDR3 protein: CASSESQIHGYTF. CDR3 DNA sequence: TGCGCCAGCAGTGAGTCTCAAATCCATGGCTACACCTTC.